This T cell receptor (beta chain) was documented in a study of beta chain features in type 1 diabetes. Study at large: Age, gender, cell numbers and subset yield matched between patients and controls.

This clone has only a few counts. Its antigen remains unidentified. Study findings and constraints: Across all four CD4+ subsets, people with type 1 diabetes showed modestly shorter TCRB CDR3s.

The isolated RNA, all of it, was reverse transcribed, so expressed TCRB transcripts were what got sequenced. The method was immunoSEQ multiplex PCR; TCRdb's version includes in-frame clones alone and lacks a portion of them. The sample has hundreds of thousands of clones, 13% seen once. CDR3 length: 13 amino acids. V was shortened by 3 bases and J by 7 bases, with 13 bases between the two germline ends. CDR1 and CDR2 (germline): GTSNPN, SVGIG (reference sequence). This chain uses TRBV30 with TRBJ1-5; a possible D gene is TRBD1 (5 bases). Sequenced material: naive CD4+ T cells from blood. This sequence was found in a man aged 18 to 29 with type 1 diabetes. The CDR3 spells CAWSVGGWQPQHF. The CDR3 bases are TGTGCCTGGAGCGTGGGGGGATGGCAGCCCCAGCATTTT.